The rows below give T cell receptor beta chains drawn from one sample of a study of blood T cell repertoires in COVID-19. Clones were read by immunoSEQ multiplex PCR, and TCRdb kept only the in-frame ones, dropping some. The sample has approximately 100,000 clones; approximately 84% are singletons. Source material: peripheral blood. These receptors were collected from a woman in her 50s with acute or convalescent COVID-19. Each CDR3 is given with its conserved first and last residue. Fields, in order: J gene, V gene, clone size, D gene, CDR3 DNA, CDR3 protein. A D gene is named only where the DNA matches it firmly. A row's size may be missing; if present it is once, few, many or a size class.

>TRBJ2-5|TRBV5-1|-|TRBD1
TGCGCCAGCAGCTCACAGGGGCAAGGAGAGACCCAGTACTTC
CASSSQGQGETQYF
>TRBJ2-7|TRBV15|-|TRBD1
TGTGCCACCAGCAGAGAGGGGTTGTGGCAGGGGGTCAACGAGCAGTACTTC
CATSREGLWQGVNEQYF
>TRBJ2-5|TRBV7-7|-|-
TGTGCTAGCAGCTTAGCGCTTGCAGGGGAGACCCAGTACTTC
CASSLALAGETQYF
>TRBJ2-7|TRBV9|-|-
TGTGCCAGCAGCGCCGGGTCTGGGTCTAGGCAGTACTTC
CASSAGSGSRQYF
>TRBJ1-2|TRBV28|few|TRBD1
TGTGCCAGCAGTCTATTACCGGGACAGGGGGCTTACACCTTC
CASSLLPGQGAYTF
>TRBJ1-1|TRBV3-1/TRBV3-2|-|-
TGTGCCAGCAGCCAAGATTCAGGGGCTGAAGCTTTCTTT
CASSQDSGAEAFF
>TRBJ1-1|TRBV19|-|TRBD1
TGTGCCAGTAGTACCTTAGGGACAGGGAACACTGAAGCTTTCTTT
CASSTLGTGNTEAFF
>TRBJ1-6|TRBV11-2|few|-
TGTGCCAGCAGCTTGCAGACAGGAGTAAATTCACCCCTCCACTTT
CASSLQTGVNSPLHF
>TRBJ1-1|TRBV18|-|-
TGTGCCAGCTCACCCGAAGGACAGAGAAACACTGAAGCTTTCTTT
CASSPEGQRNTEAFF
>TRBJ2-5|TRBV6-6|-|-
TGTGCCAGCCGGGGATTAGAGACCCAGTACTTC
CASRGLETQYF
>TRBJ1-6|TRBV2|few|TRBD1
TGTGCCAGCAGTCCACAGGGGGCGAATTCACCCCTCCACTTT
CASSPQGANSPLHF
>TRBJ1-1|TRBV7-2|-|-
TGTGCCAGCAGCTTCCCAGGGACACACATGAACACTGAAGCTTTCTTT
CASSFPGTHMNTEAFF
>TRBJ1-3|TRBV2|-|-
TGTGCCAGCTCCCTACCGGGACACAGTGGAAACACCATATATTTT
CASSLPGHSGNTIYF
>TRBJ1-2|TRBV10-3|few|-
TGTGCCATCAGTGAGCTGGACACCCGCTATGGCTACACCTTC
CAISELDTRYGYTF
>TRBJ2-7|TRBV9|-|TRBD1
TGTGCCAGCAGCGTAGGTATGGGACAGGGGAGCGACGAGCAGTACTTC
CASSVGMGQGSDEQYF
>TRBJ1-6|TRBV5-4|-|-
TGTGCCAGCAGCTTGTGGACAGATAATTCACCCCTCCACTTT
CASSLWTDNSPLHF
>TRBJ2-3|TRBV5-8|-|TRBD1
TGTGCCAGCAGCTACGGACAGGGGCGGACAGATACGCAGTATTTT
CASSYGQGRTDTQYF
>TRBJ1-2|TRBV6-5|-|TRBD1
TGTGCCAGCAGGTTAGGACAGGCAGGAGATAGTGGCTACACCTTC
CASRLGQAGDSGYTF
>TRBJ2-2|TRBV10-2|-|-
TGCGCCAGCCGAGCCGGACTCTACACCGGGGAGCTGTTTTTT
CASRAGLYTGELFF
>TRBJ1-6|TRBV6-5|-|-
TGTGCCAGCAGACAAGGGGGTAATTCACCCCTCCACTTT
CASRQGGNSPLHF
>TRBJ2-7|TRBV9|-|TRBD1
TGTGCCAGCAGCGGGGGGACAGGGGGATACGAGCAGTACTTC
CASSGGTGGYEQYF
>TRBJ2-7|TRBV15|few|-
TGTGCCACCAGCAGAGATTACGGAGGGGCCTACGAGCAGTACTTC
CATSRDYGGAYEQYF
>TRBJ2-3|TRBV2|-|-
TGTGCCAGCGGACAGATCACAGATACGCAGTATTTT
CASGQITDTQYF
>TRBJ1-1|TRBV9|-|-
TGTGCCAGCAGCGCCACAGGAGCCCGCATGAACACTGAAGCTTTCTTT
CASSATGARMNTEAFF
>TRBJ1-1|TRBV4-2|-|-
TGTGCCAGCAGCCCTCCCGCGGATGTGAACACTGAAGCTTTCTTT
CASSPPADVNTEAFF
>TRBJ1-1|TRBV18|-|-
TGTGCCAGCTCACCTGCACAGCTGAACACTGAAGCTTTCTTT
CASSPAQLNTEAFF
>TRBJ1-2|TRBV5-1|-|-
TGCGCCAGCAGCCGGGAGGTAGTCGCAGACTACACCTTC
CASSREVVADYTF
>TRBJ1-4|TRBV3-1/TRBV3-2|-|-
TGTGCCAGCAGCCGTACCGCGGAGGCCGAAGAAAAACTGTTTTTT
CASSRTAEAEEKLFF
>TRBJ1-1|TRBV6-4|-|TRBD1
TGTGCCAGCACTCGATTCGGACAGGTCGCGAACACTGAAGCTTTCTTT
CASTRFGQVANTEAFF
>TRBJ2-3|TRBV18|-|-
TGTGCCAGCTCGGCCTTACCTAGCACAGATACGCAGTATTTT
CASSALPSTDTQYF
>TRBJ1-1|TRBV19|-|-
TGTGCCAGTAGTATAGACCCCAGGGCTGTGAACACTGAAGCTTTCTTT
CASSIDPRAVNTEAFF
>TRBJ2-2|TRBV7-9|-|TRBD2
TGTGCCAGCAGCGATCCTAGCGGAGATACCACCGGGGAGCTGTTTTTT
CASSDPSGDTTGELFF
>TRBJ2-3|TRBV5-5|-|TRBD1
TGTGCCAGCAGCCCGACAGGGTTCGCCACAGATACGCAGTATTTT
CASSPTGFATDTQYF
>TRBJ1-1|TRBV5-1|once|TRBD1
TGCGCCAGCAGCTCCCCGGACAGGGGAGTCCGAATGAACACTGAAGCTTTCTTT
CASSSPDRGVRMNTEAFF
>TRBJ1-1|TRBV9|-|TRBD1
TGTGCCAGCAGCCCCTATGGGGACAGGGCTTTCTTT
CASSPYGDRAFF
>TRBJ2-3|TRBV2|once|TRBD2
TGTGCCAGCAGGATCGGGGGGAAGGCAGATACGCAGTATTTT
CASRIGGKADTQYF
>TRBJ2-1|TRBV5-1|-|TRBD2
TGCGCCAGCAGCTTGGCGGGACTAGCGGGGGCCCTATTACACAATGAGCAGTTCTTC
CASSLAGLAGALLHNEQFF
>TRBJ2-3|TRBV24-1|-|TRBD2
TGTGCCACCAGTGACCCATCACTAGCGGGGGACCAAACTTCTAGCACAGATACGCAGTATTTT
CATSDPSLAGDQTSSTDTQYF